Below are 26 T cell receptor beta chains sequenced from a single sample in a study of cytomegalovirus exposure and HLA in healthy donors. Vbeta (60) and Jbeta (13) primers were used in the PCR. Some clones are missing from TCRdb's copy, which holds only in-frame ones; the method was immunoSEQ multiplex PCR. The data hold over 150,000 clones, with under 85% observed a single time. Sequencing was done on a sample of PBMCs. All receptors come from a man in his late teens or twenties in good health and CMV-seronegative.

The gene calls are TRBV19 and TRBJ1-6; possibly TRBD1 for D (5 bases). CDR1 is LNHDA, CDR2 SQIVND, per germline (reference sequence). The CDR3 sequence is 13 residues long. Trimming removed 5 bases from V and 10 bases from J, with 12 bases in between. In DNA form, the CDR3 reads TGTGCCAGTAGTTTCGGGGGTGGGTCACCCCTCCACTTT. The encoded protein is CASSFGGGSPLHF.

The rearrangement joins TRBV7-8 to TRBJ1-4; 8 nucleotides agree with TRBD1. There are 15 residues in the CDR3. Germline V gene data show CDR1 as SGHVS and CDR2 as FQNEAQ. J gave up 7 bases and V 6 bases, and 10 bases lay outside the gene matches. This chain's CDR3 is CASRPSGTGAEKLFF. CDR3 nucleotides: TGTGCCAGCAGGCCCTCCGGGACAGGAGCTGAAAAACTGTTTTTT.

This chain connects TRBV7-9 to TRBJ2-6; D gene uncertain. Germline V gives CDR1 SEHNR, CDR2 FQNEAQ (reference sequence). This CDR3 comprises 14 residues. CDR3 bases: TGTTCCGTACGGTGGAGCTCTGGGGCCAACGTCCTGACTTTC. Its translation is CSVRWSSGANVLTF.

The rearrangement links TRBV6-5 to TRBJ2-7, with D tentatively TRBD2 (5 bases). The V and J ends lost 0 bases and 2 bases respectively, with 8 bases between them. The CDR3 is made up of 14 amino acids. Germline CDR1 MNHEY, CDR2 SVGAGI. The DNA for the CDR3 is TGTGCCAGCAGTTACTCGACGGGAACCTACGAGCAGTACTTC. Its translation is CASSYSTGTYEQYF.

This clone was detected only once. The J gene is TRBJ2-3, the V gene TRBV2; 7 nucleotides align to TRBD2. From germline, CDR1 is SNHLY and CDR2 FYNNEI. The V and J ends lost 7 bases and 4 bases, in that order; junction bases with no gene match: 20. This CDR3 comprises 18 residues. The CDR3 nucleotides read TGTGCCAGCAACTACCTGGGACTACTTTCTAGGAGCCCAGATACGCAGTATTTT. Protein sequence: CASNYLGLLSRSPDTQYF.

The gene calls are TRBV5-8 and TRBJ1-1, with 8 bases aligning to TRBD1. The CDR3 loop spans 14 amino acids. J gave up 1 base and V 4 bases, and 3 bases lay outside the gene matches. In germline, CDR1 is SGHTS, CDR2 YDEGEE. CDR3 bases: TGTGCCAGCAGCCTGGGACAGGCGAACACTGAAGCTTTCTTT. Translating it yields CASSLGQANTEAFF.

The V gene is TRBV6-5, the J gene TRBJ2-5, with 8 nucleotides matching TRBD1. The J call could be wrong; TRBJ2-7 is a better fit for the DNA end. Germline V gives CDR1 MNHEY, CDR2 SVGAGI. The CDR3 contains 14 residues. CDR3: CASSSRDRQYEQYF. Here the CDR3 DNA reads TGTGCCAGCAGTTCCCGGGACAGGCAGTACGAGCAGTACTTC.

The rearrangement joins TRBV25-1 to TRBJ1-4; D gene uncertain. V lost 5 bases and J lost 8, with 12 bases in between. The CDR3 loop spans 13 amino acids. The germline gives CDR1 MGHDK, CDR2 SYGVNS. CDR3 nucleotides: TGTGCCAGCAGTTCCATGACGGGGGAAAAACTGTTTTTT. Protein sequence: CASSSMTGEKLFF.

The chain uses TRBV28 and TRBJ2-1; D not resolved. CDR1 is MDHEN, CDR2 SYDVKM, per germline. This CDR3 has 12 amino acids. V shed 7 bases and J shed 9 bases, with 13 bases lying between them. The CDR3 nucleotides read TGTGCCAGCACCTCGGTGGTCCGTGAGCAGTTCTTC. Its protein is CASTSVVREQFF.

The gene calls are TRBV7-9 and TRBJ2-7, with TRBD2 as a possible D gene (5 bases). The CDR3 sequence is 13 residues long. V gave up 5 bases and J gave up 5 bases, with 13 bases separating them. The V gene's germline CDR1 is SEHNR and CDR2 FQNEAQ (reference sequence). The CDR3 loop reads CASSTGDYNEQYF. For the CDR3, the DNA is TGTGCCAGCAGCACCGGGGATTATAACGAGCAGTACTTC.

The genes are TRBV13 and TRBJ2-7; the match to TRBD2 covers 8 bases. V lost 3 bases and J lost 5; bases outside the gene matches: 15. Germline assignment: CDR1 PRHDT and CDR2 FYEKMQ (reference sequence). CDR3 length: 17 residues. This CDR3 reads CASSLGGLGLAGDEQYF. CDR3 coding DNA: TGTGCCAGCAGCTTGGGGGGGCTAGGACTAGCTGGGGACGAGCAGTACTTC.

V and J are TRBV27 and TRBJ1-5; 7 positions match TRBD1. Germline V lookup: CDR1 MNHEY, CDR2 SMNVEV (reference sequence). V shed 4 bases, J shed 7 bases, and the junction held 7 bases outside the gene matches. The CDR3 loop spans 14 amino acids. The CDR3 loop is CASSYDRAGQPQHF. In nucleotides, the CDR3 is TGTGCCAGCAGTTACGACAGGGCTGGACAGCCCCAGCATTTT.

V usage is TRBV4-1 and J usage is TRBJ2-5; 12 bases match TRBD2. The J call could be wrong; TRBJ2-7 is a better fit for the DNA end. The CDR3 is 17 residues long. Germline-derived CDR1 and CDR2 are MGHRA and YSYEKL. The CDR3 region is CASSQETSGSMVDEQYF. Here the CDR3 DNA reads TGCGCCAGCAGCCAGGAGACTAGCGGGAGTATGGTCGACGAGCAGTACTTC.

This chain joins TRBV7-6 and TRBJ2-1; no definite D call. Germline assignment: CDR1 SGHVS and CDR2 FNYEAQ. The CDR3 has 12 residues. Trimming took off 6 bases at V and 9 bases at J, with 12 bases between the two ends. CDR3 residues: CASSPVLGEQFF. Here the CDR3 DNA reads TGTGCCAGCAGTCCGGTTCTTGGTGAGCAGTTCTTC.

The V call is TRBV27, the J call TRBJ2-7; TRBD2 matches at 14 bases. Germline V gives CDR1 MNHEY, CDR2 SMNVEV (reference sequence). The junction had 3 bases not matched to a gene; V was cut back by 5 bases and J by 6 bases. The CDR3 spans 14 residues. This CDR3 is CASSPGLAGVEQYF. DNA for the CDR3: TGTGCCAGCAGTCCGGGACTAGCGGGAGTCGAGCAGTACTTC.

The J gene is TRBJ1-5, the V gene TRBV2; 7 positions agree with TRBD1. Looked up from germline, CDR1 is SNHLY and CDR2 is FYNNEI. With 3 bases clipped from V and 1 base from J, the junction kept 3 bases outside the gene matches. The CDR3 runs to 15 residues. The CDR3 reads CASSEGTVSNQPQHF. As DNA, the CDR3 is TGTGCCAGCAGTGAGGGGACAGTGAGCAATCAGCCCCAGCATTTT.

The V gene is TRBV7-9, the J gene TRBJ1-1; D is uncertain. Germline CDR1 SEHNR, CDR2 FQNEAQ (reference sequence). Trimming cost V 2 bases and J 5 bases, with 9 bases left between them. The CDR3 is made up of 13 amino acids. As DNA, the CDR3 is TGTGCCAGCAGCTTAACCGGTGTGACTGAAGCTTTCTTT. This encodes CASSLTGVTEAFF. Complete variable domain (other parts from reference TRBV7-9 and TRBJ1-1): DTGVSQNPRHKITKRGQNVTFRCDPISEHNRLYWYRQTLGQGPEFLTYFQNEAQLEKSRLLSDRFSAERPKGSFSTLEIQRTEQGDSAMYLCASSLTGVTEAFFGQGTRLTVV.

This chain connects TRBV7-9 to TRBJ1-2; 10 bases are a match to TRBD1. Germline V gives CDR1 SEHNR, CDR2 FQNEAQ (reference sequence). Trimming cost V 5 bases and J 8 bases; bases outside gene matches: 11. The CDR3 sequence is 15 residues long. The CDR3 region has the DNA TGTGCCAGCAGCGAGCCGGGGGACAGGGGTGGCGGCTACACCTTC. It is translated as CASSEPGDRGGGYTF. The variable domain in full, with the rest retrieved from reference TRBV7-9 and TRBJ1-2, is DTGVSQNPRHKITKRGQNVTFRCDPISEHNRLYWYRQTLGQGPEFLTYFQNEAQLEKSRLLSDRFSAERPKGSFSTLEIQRTEQGDSAMYLCASSEPGDRGGGYTFGSGTRLTVV.

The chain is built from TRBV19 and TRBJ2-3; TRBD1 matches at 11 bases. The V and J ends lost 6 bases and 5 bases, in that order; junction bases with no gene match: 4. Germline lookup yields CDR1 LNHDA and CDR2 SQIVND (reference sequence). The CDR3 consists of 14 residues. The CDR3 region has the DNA TGTGCCAGTAGGGACAGGGGGCTGTTAGATACGCAGTATTTT. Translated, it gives CASRDRGLLDTQYF.

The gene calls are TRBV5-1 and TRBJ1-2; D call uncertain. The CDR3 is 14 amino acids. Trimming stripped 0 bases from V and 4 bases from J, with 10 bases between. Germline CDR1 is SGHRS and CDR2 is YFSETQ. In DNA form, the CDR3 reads TGCGCCAGCAGCTTGGTTACCGCCGGCTATGGCTACACCTTC. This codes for CASSLVTAGYGYTF.

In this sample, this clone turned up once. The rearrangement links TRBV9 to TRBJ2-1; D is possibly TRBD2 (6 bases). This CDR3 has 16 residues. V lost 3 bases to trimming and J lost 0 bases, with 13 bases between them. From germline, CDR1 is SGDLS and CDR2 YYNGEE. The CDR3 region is CASSARRETSYNEQFF. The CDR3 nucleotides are TGTGCCAGCAGCGCACGGAGGGAGACCTCCTACAATGAGCAGTTCTTC.

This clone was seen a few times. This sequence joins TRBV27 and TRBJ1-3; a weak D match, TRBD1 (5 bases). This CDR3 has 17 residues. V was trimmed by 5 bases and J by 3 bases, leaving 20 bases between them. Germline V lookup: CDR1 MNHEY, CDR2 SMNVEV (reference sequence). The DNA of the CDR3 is TGTGCCAGCAGTCCACGAGGAGGGGCTCTGAATGGAAACACCATATATTTT. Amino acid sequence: CASSPRGGALNGNTIYF.

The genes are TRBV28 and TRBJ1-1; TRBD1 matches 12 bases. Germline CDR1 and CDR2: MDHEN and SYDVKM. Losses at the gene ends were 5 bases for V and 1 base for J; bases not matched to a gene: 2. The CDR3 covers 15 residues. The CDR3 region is CASSKGQGANTEAFF. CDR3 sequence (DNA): TGTGCCAGCAGTAAGGGACAGGGGGCGAACACTGAAGCTTTCTTT.

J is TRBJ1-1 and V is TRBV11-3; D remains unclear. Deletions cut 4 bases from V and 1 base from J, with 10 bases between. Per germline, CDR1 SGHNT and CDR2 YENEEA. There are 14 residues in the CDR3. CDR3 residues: CASSSENRNTEAFF. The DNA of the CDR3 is TGTGCCAGCAGCTCCGAAAATAGGAACACTGAAGCTTTCTTT. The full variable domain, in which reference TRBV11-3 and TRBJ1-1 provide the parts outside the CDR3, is EAGVVQSPRYKIIEKKQPVAFWCNPISGHNTLYWYLQNLGQGPELLIRYENEEAVDDSQLPKDRFSAERLKGVDSTLKIQPAELGDSAVYLCASSSENRNTEAFFGQGTRLTVV.

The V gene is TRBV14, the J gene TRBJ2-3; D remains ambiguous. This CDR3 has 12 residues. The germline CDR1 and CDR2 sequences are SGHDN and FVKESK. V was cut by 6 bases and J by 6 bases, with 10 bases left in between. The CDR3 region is CASSAGWDTQYF. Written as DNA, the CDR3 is TGTGCCAGCAGTGCCGGTTGGGATACGCAGTATTTT.

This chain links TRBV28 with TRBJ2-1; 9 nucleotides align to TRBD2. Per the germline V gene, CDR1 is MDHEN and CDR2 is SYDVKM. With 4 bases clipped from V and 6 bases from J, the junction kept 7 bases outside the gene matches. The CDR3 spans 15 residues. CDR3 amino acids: CASSSPGLAVNEQFF. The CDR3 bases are TGTGCCAGCAGTTCCCCGGGACTAGCCGTCAATGAGCAGTTCTTC.